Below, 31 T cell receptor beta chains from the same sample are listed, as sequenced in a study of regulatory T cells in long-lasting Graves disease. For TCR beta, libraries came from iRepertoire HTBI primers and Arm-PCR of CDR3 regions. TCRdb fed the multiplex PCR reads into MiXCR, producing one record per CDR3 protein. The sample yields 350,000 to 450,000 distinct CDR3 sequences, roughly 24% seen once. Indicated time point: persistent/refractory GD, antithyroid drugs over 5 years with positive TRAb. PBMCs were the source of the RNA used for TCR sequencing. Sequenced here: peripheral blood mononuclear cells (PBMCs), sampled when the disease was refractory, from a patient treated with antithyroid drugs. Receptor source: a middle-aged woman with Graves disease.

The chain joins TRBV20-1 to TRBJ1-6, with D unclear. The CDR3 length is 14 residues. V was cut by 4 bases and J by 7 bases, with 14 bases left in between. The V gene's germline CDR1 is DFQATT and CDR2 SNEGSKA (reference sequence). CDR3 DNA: TGCAGTGCTATTGAAAAGGGATACAATTCACCCCTCCACTTT. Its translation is CSAIEKGYNSPLHF.

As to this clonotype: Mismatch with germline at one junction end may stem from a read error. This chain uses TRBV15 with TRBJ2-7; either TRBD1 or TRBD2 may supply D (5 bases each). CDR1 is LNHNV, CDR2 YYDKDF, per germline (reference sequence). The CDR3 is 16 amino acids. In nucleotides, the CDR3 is TGTACCACCAGCAGAGGGTCAAGGGGTGGCTGGGACGAGCAGTACTTC. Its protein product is CTTSRGSRGGWDEQYF.

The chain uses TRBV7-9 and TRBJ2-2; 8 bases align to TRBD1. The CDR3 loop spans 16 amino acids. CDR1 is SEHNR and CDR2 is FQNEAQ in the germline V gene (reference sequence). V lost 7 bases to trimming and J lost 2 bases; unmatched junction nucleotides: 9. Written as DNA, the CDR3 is TGTGCCAGCACCTCCGGACAGGGATTAAACACCGGGGAGCTGTTTTTT. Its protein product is CASTSGQGLNTGELFF.

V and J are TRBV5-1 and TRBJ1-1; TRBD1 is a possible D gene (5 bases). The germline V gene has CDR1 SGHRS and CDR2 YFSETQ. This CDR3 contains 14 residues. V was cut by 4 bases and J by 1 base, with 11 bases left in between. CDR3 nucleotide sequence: TGCGCCAGCAGCATCGGGGACGGGAACACTGAAGCTTTCTTT. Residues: CASSIGDGNTEAFF.

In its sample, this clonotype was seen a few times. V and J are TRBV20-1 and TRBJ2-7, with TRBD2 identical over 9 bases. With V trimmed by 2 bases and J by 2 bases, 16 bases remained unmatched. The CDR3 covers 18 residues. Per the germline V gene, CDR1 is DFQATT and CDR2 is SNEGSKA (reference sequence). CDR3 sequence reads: CSARKGRVEREETYEQYF. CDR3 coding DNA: TGCAGTGCTAGAAAAGGGAGGGTGGAGCGGGAGGAAACCTACGAGCAGTACTTC.

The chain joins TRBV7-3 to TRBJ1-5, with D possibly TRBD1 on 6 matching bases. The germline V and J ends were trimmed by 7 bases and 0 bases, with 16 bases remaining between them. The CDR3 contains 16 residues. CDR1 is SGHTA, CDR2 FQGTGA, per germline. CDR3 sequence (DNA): TGTGCCAGCATGGGGAGGGGGTGCTATAGCAATCAGCCCCAGCATTTT. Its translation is CASMGRGCYSNQPQHF.

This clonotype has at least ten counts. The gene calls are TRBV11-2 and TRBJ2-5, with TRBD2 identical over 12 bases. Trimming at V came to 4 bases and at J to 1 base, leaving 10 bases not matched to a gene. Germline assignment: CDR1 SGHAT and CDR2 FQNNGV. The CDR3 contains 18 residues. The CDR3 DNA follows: TGTGCCAGCAGCTCCCCGCGGTCGACTAGCGGGGGCCAAGAGACCCAGTACTTC. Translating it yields CASSSPRSTSGGQETQYF.

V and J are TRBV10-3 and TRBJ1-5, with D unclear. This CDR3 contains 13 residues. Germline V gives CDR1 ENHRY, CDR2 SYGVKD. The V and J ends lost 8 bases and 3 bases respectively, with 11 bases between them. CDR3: CAIGLGNNQPQHF. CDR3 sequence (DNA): TGTGCCATCGGGTTGGGGAACAATCAGCCCCAGCATTTT.

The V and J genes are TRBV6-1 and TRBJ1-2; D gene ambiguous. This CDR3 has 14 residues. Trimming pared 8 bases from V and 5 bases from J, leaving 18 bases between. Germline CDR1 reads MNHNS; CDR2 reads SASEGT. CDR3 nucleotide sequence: TGTGCCAGCCATCCAGGAGGGTTATCTTATGGCTACACCTTC. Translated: CASHPGGLSYGYTF.

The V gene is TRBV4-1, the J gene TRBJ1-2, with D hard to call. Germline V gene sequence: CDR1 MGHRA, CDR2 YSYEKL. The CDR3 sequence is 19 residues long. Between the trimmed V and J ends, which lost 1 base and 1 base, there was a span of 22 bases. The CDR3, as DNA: TGCGCCAGCAGCCAAGCCTCCCTCCGTTTCTTTCCAAATAACTATGGCTACACCTTC. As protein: CASSQASLRFFPNNYGYTF.

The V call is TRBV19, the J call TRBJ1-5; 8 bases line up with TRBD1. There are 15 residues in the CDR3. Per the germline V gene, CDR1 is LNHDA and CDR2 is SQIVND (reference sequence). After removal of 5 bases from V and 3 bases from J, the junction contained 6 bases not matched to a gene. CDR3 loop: CASSQGTGFNQPQHF. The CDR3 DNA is TGTGCCAGTAGTCAGGGGACAGGTTTCAATCAGCCCCAGCATTTT. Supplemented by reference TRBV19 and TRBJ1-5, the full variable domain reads DGGITQSPKYLFRKEGQNVTLSCEQNLNHDAMYWYRQDPGQGLRLIYYSQIVNDFQKGDIAEGYSVSREKKESFPLTVTSAQKNPTAFYLCASSQGTGFNQPQHFGDGTRLSIL.

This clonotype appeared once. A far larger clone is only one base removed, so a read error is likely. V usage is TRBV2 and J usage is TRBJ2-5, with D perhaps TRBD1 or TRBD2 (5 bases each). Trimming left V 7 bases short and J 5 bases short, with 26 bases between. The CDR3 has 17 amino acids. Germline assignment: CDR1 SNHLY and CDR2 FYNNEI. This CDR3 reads CASNSPMVGDERETQYF. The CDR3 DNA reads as TGTGCCAGCAATTCCCCGATGGTGGGGGACGAGAGGGAGACCCAGTACTTC.

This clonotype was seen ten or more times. This CDR3 reads CASSLGVTGARETQYF. CDR3 DNA sequence: TGTGCCAGCAGCTTAGGGGTGACAGGGGCGCGAGAGACCCAGTACTTC. The genes are TRBV11-2 and TRBJ2-5; TRBD1 matches at 8 bases. Germline trimming cut 1 base from V and 4 bases from J; bases unmatched to any gene: 8. In germline, CDR1 is SGHAT, CDR2 FQNNGV. The CDR3 is 16 amino acids.

Here the CDR3 reads CASQDPAYEQYF. DNA for the CDR3: TGCGCCAGCCAGGACCCCGCCTACGAGCAGTACTTC. The gene calls are TRBV10-2 and TRBJ2-7, with D unresolved. From germline, CDR1 is WSHSY and CDR2 SAAADI. V lost 8 bases and J lost 2, with 10 bases in between. The CDR3 runs to 12 residues.

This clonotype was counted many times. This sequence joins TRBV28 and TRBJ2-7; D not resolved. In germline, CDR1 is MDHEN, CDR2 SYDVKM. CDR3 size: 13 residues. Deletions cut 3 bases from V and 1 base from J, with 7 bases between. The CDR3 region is CASSFWVSYEQYF. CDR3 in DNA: TGTGCCAGCAGTTTCTGGGTATCCTACGAGCAGTACTTC.

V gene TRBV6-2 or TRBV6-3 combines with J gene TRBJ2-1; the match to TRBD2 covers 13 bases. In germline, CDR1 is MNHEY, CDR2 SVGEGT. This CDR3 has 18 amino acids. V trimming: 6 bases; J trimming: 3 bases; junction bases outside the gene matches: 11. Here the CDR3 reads CASRPGTSGTLIYNEQFF. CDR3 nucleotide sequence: TGTGCCAGCAGACCCGGGACTAGCGGGACCCTTATCTACAATGAGCAGTTCTTC.

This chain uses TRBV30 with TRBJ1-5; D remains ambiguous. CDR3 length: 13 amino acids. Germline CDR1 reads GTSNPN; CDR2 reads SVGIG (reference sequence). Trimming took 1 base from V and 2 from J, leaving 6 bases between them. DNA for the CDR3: TGTGCCTGGAGTGCATCGGGCAATCAGCCCCAGCATTTT. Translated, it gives CAWSASGNQPQHF.

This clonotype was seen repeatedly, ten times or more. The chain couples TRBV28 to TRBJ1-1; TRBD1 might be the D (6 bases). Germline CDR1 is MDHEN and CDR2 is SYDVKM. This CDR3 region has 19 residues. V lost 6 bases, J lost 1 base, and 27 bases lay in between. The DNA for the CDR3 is TGTGCCAGCAGAATGCCGTATTTGTGGGGGCGTCGAGGGAACACTGAAGCTTTCTTT. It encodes CASRMPYLWGRRGNTEAFF.

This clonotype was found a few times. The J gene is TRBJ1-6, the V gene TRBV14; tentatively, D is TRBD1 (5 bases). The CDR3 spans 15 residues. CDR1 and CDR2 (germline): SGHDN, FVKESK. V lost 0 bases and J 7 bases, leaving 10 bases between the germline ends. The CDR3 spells CASSQERGWNSPLHF. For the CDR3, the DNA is TGTGCCAGCAGCCAAGAGCGGGGCTGGAATTCACCCCTCCACTTT.

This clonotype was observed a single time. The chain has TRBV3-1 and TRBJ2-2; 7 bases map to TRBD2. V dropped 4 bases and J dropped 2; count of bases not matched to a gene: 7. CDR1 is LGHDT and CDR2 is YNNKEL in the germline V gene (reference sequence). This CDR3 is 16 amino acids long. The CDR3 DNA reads TGTGCCAGCAGCCCCGTCGCGGGAGTCAACACCGGGGAGCTGTTTTTT. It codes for CASSPVAGVNTGELFF.

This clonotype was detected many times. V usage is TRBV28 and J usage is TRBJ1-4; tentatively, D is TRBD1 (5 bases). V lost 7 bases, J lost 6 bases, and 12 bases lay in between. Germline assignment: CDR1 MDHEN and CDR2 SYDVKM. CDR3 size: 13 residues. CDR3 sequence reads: CASKSGGDEKLFF. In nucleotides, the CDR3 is TGTGCCAGCAAAAGTGGGGGGGATGAAAAACTGTTTTTT. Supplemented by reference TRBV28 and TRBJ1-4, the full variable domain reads DVKVTQSSRYLVKRTGEKVFLECVQDMDHENMFWYRQDPGLGLRLIYFSYDVKMKEKGDIPEGYSVSREKKERFSLILESASTNQTSMYLCASKSGGDEKLFFGSGTQLSVL.

The CDR3 here is CASSSLKKEETQYF. CDR3 DNA: TGTGCCAGCAGCTCCCTTAAAAAAGAAGAGACCCAGTACTTC. The gene calls are TRBV11-2 and TRBJ2-5; D not certain. Germline V lookup: CDR1 SGHAT, CDR2 FQNNGV. This CDR3 region has 14 residues. V lost 4 bases, J lost 3 bases, and 12 bases lay in between.

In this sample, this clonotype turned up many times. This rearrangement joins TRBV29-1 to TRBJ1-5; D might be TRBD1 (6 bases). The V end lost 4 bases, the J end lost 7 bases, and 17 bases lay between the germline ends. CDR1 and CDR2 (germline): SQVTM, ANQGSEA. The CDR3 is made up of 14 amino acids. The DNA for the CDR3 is TGCAGCGTTGGGGGCCCAGGGGCGGAACAGCCCCAGCATTTT. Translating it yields CSVGGPGAEQPQHF.

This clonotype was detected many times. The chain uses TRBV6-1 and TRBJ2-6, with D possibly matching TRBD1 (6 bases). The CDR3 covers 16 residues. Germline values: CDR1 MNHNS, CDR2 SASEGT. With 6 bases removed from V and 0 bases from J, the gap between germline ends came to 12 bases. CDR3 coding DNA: TGTGCCAGCAGAAGAGGACAGCACTCTGGGGCCAACGTCCTGACTTTC. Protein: CASRRGQHSGANVLTF.

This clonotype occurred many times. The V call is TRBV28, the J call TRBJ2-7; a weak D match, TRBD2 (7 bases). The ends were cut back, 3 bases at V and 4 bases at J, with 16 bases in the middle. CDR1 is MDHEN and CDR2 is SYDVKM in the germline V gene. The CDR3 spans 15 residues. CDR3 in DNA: TGTGCCAGCAGTTTTTCGGCAGCGGGACATTACGAGCAGTACTTC. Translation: CASSFSAAGHYEQYF.

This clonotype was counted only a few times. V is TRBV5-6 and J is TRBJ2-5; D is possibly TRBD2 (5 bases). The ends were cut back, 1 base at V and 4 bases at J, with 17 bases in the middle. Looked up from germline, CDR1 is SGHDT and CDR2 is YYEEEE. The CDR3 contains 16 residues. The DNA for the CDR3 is TGTGCCAGCAGCTTGTATGGACTCTCGGTGGCAGAGACCCAGTACTTC. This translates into CASSLYGLSVAETQYF.

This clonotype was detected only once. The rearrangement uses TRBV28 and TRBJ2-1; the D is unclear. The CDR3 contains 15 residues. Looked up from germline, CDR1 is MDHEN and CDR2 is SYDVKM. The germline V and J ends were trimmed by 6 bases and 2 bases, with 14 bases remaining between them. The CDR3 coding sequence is TGTGCCAGCAGATGGGGTAGAGAAACCTACAATGAGCAGTTCTTC. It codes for CASRWGRETYNEQFF.

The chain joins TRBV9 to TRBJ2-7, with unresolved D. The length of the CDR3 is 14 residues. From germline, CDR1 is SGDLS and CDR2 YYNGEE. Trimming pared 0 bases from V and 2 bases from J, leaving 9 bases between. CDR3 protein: CASSVAAATYEQYF. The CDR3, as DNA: TGTGCCAGCAGCGTAGCTGCCGCCACCTACGAGCAGTACTTC.

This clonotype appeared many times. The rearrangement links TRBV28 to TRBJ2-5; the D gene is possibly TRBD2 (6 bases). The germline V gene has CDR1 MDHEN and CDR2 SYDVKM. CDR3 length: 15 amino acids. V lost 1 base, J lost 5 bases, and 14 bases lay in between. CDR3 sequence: CASSLSREWRETQYF. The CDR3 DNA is TGTGCCAGCAGTTTATCCCGGGAGTGGCGGGAGACCCAGTACTTC.

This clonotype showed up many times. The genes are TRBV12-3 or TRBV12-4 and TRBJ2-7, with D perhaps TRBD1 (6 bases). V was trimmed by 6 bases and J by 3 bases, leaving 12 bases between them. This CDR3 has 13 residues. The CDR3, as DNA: TGTGCCAGCAGCGAAACAGGGTTCTACGAGCAGTACTTC. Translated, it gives CASSETGFYEQYF.

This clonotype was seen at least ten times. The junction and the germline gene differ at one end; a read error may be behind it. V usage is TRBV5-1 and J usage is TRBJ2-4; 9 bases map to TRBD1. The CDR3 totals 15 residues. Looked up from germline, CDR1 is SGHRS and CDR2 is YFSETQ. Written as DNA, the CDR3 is TGTGCCAGCAGCGGGGACAGGGCGGCCAAAAACATTCAGTACTTC. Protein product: CASSGDRAAKNIQYF.